This T cell receptor (beta chain) emerged from a study of control samples from healthy donors and cancer patients. V was pared by 5 bases and J by 2 bases, with 9 bases between. The CDR3 totals 13 residues. CDR1 and CDR2 from the germline V gene are LNHDA and SQIVND (reference sequence). The table came from immunoSEQ multiplex PCR; TCRdb's copy has only in-frame clones and leaves some out. Of 150,000 or so clones in the sample, just under 95% were seen once. Specimen: blood. The rearrangement links TRBV19 to TRBJ1-1, with no clear D. The receptor was isolated from a man in his forties in good health. As DNA, the CDR3 is TGTGCCAGTAGTCTGACACCAAACACTGAAGCTTTCTTT. This translates into CASSLTPNTEAFF.